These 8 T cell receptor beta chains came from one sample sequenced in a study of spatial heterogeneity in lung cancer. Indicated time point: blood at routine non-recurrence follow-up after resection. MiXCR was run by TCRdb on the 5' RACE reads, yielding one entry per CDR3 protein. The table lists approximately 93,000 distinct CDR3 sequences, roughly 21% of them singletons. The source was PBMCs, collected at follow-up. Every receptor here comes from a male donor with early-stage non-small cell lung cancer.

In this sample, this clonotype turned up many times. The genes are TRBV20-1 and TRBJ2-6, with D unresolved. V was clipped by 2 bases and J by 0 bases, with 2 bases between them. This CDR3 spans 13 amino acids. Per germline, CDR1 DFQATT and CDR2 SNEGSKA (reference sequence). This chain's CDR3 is CSARLSGANVLTF. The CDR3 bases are TGCAGTGCTAGACTCTCTGGGGCCAACGTCCTGACTTTC.

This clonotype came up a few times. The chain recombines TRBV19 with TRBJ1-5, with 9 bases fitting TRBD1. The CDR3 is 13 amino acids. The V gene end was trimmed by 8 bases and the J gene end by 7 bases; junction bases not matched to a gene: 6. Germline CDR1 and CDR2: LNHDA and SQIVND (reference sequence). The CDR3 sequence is CASSDRGKQPQHF. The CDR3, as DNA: TGTGCCAGTTCGGACAGGGGAAAACAGCCCCAGCATTTT.

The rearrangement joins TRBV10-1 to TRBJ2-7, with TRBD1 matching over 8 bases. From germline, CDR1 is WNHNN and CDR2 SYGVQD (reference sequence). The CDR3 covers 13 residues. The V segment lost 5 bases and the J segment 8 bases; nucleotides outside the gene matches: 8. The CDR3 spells CASSFGTGGQQYV. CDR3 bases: TGCGCCAGCAGTTTTGGGACAGGCGGGCAGCAGTACGTC.

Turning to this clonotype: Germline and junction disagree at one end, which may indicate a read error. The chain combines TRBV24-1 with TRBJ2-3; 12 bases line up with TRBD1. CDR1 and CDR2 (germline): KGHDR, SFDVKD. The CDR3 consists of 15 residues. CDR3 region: CATRPGQGASDTEYF. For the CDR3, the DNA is TGTGCCACCAGGCCGGGACAGGGGGCATCAGATACGGAGTATTTT.

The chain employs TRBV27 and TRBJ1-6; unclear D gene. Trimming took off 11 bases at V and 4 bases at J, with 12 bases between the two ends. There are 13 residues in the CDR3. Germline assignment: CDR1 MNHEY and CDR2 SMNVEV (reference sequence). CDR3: CASSLSYNSPLHF. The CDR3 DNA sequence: TGTGCCTCTTCTCTCTCATATAATTCACCCCTCCACTTT.

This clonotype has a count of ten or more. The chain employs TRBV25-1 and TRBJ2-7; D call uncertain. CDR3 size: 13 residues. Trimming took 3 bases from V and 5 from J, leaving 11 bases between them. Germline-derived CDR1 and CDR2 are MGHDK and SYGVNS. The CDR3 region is CASSEVNGHEQYF. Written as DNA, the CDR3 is TGTGCCAGCAGTGAGGTCAACGGCCACGAGCAGTACTTC.

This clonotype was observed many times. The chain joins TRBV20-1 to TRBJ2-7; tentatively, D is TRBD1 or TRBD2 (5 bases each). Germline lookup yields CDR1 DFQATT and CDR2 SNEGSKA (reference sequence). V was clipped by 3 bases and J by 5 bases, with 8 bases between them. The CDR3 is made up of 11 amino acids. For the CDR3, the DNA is TGCAGTGCTAGGGGGGATGACGAGCAGTACTTC. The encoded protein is CSARGDDEQYF.

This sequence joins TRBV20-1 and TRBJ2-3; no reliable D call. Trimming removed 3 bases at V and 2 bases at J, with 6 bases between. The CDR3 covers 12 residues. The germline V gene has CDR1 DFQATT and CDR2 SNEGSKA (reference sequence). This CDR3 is CSASTPTDTQYF. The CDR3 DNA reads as TGCAGTGCTAGTACCCCCACAGATACGCAGTATTTT.